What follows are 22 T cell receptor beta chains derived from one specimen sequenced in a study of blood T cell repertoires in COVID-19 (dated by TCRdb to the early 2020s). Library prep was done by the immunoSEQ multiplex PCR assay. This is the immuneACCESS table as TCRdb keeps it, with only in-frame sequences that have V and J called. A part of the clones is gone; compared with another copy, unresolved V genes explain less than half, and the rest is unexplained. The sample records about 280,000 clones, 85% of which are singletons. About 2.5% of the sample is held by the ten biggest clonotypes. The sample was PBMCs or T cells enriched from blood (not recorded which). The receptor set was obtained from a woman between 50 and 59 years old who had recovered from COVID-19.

CDR3 residues: CASSLGRSGNTIYF. In nucleotides, the CDR3 is TGTGCCAGCAGCTTAGGGAGATCTGGAAACACCATATATTTT. The chain carries TRBV11-2 and TRBJ1-3; D is uncertain. From germline, CDR1 is SGHAT and CDR2 FQNNGV. There are 14 residues in the CDR3. V gave up 1 base and J gave up 1 base, with 5 bases separating them.

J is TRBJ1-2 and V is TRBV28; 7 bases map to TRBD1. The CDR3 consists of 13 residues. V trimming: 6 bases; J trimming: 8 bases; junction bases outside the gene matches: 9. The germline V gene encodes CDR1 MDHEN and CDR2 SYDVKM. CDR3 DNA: TGTGCCAGCAGGGGAACAGGGGACCACGGCTACACCTTC. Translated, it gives CASRGTGDHGYTF.

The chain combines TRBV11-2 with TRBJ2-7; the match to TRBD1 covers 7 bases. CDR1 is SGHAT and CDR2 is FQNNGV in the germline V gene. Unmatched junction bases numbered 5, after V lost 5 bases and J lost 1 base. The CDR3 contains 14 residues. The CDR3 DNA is TGTGCCAGCAGCGCCCACAGGGGATCCTACGAGCAGTACTTC. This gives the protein CASSAHRGSYEQYF.

The DNA of the CDR3 is TGTGCCATTGCGCAGGGTAATAGCAATCAGCCCCAGCATTTT. Protein product: CAIAQGNSNQPQHF. The chain employs TRBV15 and TRBJ1-5; D may be TRBD1 (5 bases). V shed 10 bases and J shed 0 bases, with 13 bases lying between them. Germline CDR1 LNHNV, CDR2 YYDKDF (reference sequence). CDR3 length: 14 residues.

Written as DNA, the CDR3 is TGCGCCAGCAGCTCCCACAGGGGCCAGACTGAAGCTTTCTTT. Protein sequence: CASSSHRGQTEAFF. The J gene is TRBJ1-1, the V gene TRBV5-1; 7 bases align to TRBD1. Germline V lookup: CDR1 SGHRS, CDR2 YFSETQ. V shed 3 bases, J shed 5 bases, and the junction held 7 bases outside the gene matches. CDR3 size: 14 residues.

This chain's CDR3 is CASSYDRGRGEQYF. CDR3 nucleotides: TGTGCCAGCAGTTATGACAGGGGGCGGGGCGAGCAGTACTTC. The V call is TRBV6-5, the J call TRBJ2-7; 10 nucleotides align to TRBD1. Germline CDR1 and CDR2: MNHEY and SVGAGI. This CDR3 region has 14 residues. V lost 3 bases and J lost 6; bases outside the gene matches: 5.

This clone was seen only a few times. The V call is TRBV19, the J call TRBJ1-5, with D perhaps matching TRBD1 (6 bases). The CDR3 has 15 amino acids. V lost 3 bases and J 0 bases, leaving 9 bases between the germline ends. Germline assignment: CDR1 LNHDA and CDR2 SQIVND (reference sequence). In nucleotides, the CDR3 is TGTGCCAGTAGTATTCGGACAGCTAGCAATCAGCCCCAGCATTTT. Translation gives CASSIRTASNQPQHF.

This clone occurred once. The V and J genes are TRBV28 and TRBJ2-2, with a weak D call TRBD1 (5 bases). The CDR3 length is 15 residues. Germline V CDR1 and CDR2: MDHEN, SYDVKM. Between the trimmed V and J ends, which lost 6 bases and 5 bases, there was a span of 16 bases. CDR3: CASRTTGTGTGELFF. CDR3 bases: TGTGCCAGCAGAACCACGGGCACAGGAACCGGGGAGCTGTTTTTT.

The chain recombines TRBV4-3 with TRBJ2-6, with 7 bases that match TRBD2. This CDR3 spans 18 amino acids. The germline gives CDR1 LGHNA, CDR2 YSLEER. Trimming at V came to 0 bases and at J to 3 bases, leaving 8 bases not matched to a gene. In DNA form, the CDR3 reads TGCGCCAGCAGCCAAGATTGGGCGGGGGATGGTGGGGCCAACGTCCTGACTTTC. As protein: CASSQDWAGDGGANVLTF.

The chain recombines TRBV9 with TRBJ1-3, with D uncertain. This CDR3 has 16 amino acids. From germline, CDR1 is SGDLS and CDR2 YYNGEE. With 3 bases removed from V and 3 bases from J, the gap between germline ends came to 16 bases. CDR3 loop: CASSGWPTYFGNTIYF. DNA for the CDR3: TGTGCCAGCAGCGGGTGGCCGACATACTTTGGAAACACCATATATTTT.

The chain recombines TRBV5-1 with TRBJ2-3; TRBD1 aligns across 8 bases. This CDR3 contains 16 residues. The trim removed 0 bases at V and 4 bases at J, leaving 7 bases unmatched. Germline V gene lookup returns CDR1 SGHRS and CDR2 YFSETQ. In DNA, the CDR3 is TGCGCCAGCAGCTTGGGCGACAGGGGCGCTGCAGATACGCAGTATTTT. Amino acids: CASSLGDRGAADTQYF.

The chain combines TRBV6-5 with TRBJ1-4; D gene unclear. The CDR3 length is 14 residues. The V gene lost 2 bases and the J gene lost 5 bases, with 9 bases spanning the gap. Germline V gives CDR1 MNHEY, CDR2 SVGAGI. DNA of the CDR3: TGTGCCAGCAGTTACGAGCCGGGAAATGAAAAACTGTTTTTT. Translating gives CASSYEPGNEKLFF.

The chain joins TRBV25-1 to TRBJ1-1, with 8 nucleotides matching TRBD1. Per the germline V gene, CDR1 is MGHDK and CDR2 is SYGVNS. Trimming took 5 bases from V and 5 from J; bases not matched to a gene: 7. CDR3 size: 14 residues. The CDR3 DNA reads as TGTGCCAGCAGTAGGACAGGGATGGGTACTGAAGCTTTCTTT. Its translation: CASSRTGMGTEAFF.

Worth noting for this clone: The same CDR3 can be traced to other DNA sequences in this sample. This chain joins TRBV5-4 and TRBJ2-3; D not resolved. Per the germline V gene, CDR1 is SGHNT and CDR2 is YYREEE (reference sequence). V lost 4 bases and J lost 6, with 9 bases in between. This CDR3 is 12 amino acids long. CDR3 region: CASSLDSDTQYF. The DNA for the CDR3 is TGTGCCAGCAGCCTTGACTCGGATACGCAGTATTTT.

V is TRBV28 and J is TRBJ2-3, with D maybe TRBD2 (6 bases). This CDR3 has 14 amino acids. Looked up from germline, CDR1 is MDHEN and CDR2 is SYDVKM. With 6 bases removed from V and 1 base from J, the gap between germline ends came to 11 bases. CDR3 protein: CASRVSGGTDTQYF. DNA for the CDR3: TGTGCCAGCAGGGTTAGCGGTGGCACAGATACGCAGTATTTT.

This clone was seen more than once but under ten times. CDR3 residues: CSGEGQGIAGAFF. The CDR3 coding sequence is TGCAGCGGGGAGGGACAGGGAATTGCTGGAGCTTTCTTT. The rearrangement joins TRBV29-1 to TRBJ1-1, with TRBD1 matching over 9 bases. CDR1 is SQVTM, CDR2 ANQGSEA, per germline. CDR3 length: 13 amino acids. Trimming took 7 bases from V and 10 from J; bases not matched to a gene: 13.

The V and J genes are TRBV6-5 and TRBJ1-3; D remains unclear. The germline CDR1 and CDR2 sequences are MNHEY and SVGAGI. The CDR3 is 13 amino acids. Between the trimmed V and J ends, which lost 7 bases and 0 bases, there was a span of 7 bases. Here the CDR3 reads CASKRSSGNTIYF. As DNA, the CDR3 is TGTGCCAGCAAGAGGAGCTCTGGAAACACCATATATTTT.

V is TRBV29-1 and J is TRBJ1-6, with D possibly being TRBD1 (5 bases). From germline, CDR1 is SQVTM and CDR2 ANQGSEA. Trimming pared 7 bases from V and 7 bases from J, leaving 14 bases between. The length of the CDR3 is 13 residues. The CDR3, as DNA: TGCAGCGCGACGCAGGGAATGAATTCACCCCTCCACTTT. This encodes CSATQGMNSPLHF.

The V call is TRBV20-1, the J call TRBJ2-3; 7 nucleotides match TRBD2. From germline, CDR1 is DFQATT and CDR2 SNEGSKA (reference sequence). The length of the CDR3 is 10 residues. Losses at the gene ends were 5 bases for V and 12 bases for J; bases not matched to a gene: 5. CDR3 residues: CSAGGGSQYF. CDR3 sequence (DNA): TGCAGTGCTGGGGGGGGGTCCCAGTATTTT.

The CDR3 DNA reads TGCGCCAGCAGCTTCACTCATGTCGGGGGCAATGAGCAGTTCTTC. The encoded protein is CASSFTHVGGNEQFF. The J gene is TRBJ2-1, the V gene TRBV5-1; a possible D gene is TRBD2 (6 bases). The CDR3 contains 15 residues. The V gene lost 2 bases and the J gene lost 6 bases, with 15 bases spanning the gap. Germline CDR1 is SGHRS and CDR2 is YFSETQ. Filled out from reference TRBV5-1 and TRBJ2-1, the complete variable domain reads KAGVTQTPRYLIKTRGQQVTLSCSPISGHRSVSWYQQTPGQGLQFLFEYFSETQRNKGNFPGRFSGRQFSNSRSEMNVSTLELGDSALYLCASSFTHVGGNEQFFGPGTRLTVL.

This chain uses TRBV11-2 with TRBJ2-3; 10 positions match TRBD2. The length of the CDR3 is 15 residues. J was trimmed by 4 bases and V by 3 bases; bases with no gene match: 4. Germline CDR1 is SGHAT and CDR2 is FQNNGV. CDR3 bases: TGTGCCAGCAGCTTCAGCGGGAGGGCCCCAGATACGCAGTATTTT. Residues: CASSFSGRAPDTQYF.

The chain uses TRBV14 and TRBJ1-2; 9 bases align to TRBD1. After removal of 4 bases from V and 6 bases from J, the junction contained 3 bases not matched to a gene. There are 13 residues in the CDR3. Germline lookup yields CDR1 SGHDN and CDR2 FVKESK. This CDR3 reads CASSPRQGDGYTF. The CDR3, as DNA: TGTGCCAGCAGCCCAAGACAGGGGGATGGCTACACCTTC.